This T cell receptor beta chain was recorded in a study of T cells after yellow fever vaccination. Synthesis of TCR cDNA relied on 5'RACE template switching, which attached a universal primer site and UMIs. TCRdb used MiXCR to reprocess the 5' RACE reads, holding one entry per CDR3 protein. The data hold 500,000 to 650,000 distinct CDR3 sequences, with 12% observed a single time. Study-wide points: When the response was secondary, it was weaker but reached its peak faster, day 5 versus 15. The study re-detected most primary-vaccination clones after the booster (about 95% CD4, roughly 91% CD8). Researchers cautioned that FACS-sorted repertoires could harbor abundant clonotypes contaminating from the bulk population.

A note on this clonotype: Its specificity is unknown.

The CDR3 spans 15 residues. With V trimmed by 5 bases and J by 1 base, 4 bases remained unmatched. Germline CDR1 MDHEN, CDR2 SYDVKM. Here the sequenced sample was PBMCs, taken on the day of the yellow fever booster vaccination. The TCR was taken from a man in his thirties or forties who received the YFV17D yellow fever vaccine. The gene calls are TRBV28 and TRBJ2-3; 9 bases match TRBD2. CDR3 coding DNA: TGTGCCAGCAGTCGTAGCGGGAGAGGCACAGATACGCAGTATTTT. It is translated as CASSRSGRGTDTQYF.